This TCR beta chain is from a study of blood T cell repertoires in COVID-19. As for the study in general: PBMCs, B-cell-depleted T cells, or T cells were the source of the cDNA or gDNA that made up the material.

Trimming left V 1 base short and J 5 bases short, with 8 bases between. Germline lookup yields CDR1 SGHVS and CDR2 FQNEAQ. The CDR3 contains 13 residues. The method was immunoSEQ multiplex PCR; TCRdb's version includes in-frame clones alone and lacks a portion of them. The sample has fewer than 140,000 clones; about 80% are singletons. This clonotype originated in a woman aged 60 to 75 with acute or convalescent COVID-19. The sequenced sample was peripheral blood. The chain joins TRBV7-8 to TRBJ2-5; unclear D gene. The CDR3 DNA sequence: TGTGCCAGCAGCTTAGATACCCGGGAGACCCAGTACTTC. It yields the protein CASSLDTRETQYF.